Below, 11 T cell receptor beta chains from the same sample are listed, as sequenced in a study of T cells in localized non-small cell lung cancer. Profiled with immunoSEQ multiplex PCR; TCRdb holds only in-frame clones, not every one. The sample lists some 30,000 clones, about 90% seen once, with 5.5% to 6% in the top ten. Here the sequenced sample was PBMCs, taken before any cancer treatment. Receptors originate from a man aged 35-75 years with stage II lung adenocarcinoma.

V and J are TRBV7-9 and TRBJ2-3, with 10 nucleotides matching TRBD2. The germline gives CDR1 SEHNR, CDR2 FQNEAQ (reference sequence). This CDR3 spans 16 amino acids. The V segment lost 3 bases and the J segment 0 bases; nucleotides outside the gene matches: 3. CDR3 bases: TGTGCCAGCAGCTTGACTAGCGGGTTTAGCACAGATACGCAGTATTTT. It yields the protein CASSLTSGFSTDTQYF.

This chain uses TRBV5-1 with TRBJ1-6, with TRBD1 identical over 9 bases. Germline V gene lookup returns CDR1 SGHRS and CDR2 YFSETQ. Trimming at V came to 4 bases and at J to 8 bases, leaving 4 bases not matched to a gene. The CDR3 sequence is 14 residues long. The CDR3 spells CASSAGQGHSPLHF. CDR3 coding DNA: TGCGCCAGCAGCGCGGGACAGGGCCATTCACCCCTCCACTTT.

The chain joins TRBV6-1 to TRBJ2-7; D gene ambiguous. Trimming removed 5 bases at V and 6 bases at J, with 8 bases between. The germline V gene encodes CDR1 MNHNS and CDR2 SASEGT. The length of the CDR3 is 11 residues. The CDR3 region is CASSTVGEQYF. CDR3 sequence (DNA): TGTGCCAGCAGTACCGTGGGCGAGCAGTACTTC.

The J gene is TRBJ1-5, the V gene TRBV10-2; 8 nucleotides align to TRBD1. V lost 4 bases to trimming and J lost 6 bases; unmatched junction nucleotides: 11. The CDR3 runs to 16 residues. Germline CDR1 reads WSHSY; CDR2 reads SAAADI. CDR3 sequence (DNA): TGCGCCAGCAGTGCTTCGGGACAGGCCACAGGTCAGCCCCAGCATTTT. The encoded protein is CASSASGQATGQPQHF.

The chain recombines TRBV19 with TRBJ2-1, with D maybe TRBD2 (5 bases). Between the trimmed V and J ends, which lost 8 bases and 10 bases, there was a span of 12 bases. The germline V gene has CDR1 LNHDA and CDR2 SQIVND (reference sequence). CDR3 length: 11 amino acids. As DNA, the CDR3 is TGTGCCAGTGGTCCCCGAGGGGAGCAGTTCTTC. It yields the protein CASGPRGEQFF.

The CDR3 region is CSAQGQGGETQYF. CDR3 in DNA: TGCAGCGCCCAGGGACAGGGGGGCGAGACCCAGTACTTC. This chain connects TRBV29-1 to TRBJ2-5; TRBD1 matches 11 bases. The CDR3 is 13 amino acids. V lost 7 bases to trimming and J lost 5 bases; unmatched junction nucleotides: 6. CDR1 and CDR2 from the germline V gene are SQVTM and ANQGSEA.

V is TRBV18 and J is TRBJ1-2; D gene uncertain. Trimming took 3 bases from V and 3 from J, leaving 8 bases between them. This CDR3 is built from 13 residues. CDR1 and CDR2 from the germline V gene are KGHSH and LQKENI. The CDR3 spells CASSPGSDYGYTF. DNA of the CDR3: TGTGCCAGCTCACCTGGGTCGGACTATGGCTACACCTTC.

The CDR3 spells CASSSTGEDTQYF. In DNA, the CDR3 is TGTGCCAGCAGTTCGACAGGGGAAGATACGCAGTATTTT. This rearrangement joins TRBV27 to TRBJ2-3; 8 nucleotides align to TRBD1. This CDR3 region has 13 residues. Germline V gene sequence: CDR1 MNHEY, CDR2 SMNVEV (reference sequence). The ends lost 4 bases at V and 5 bases at J; junction bases unmatched: 2.

J is TRBJ2-5 and V is TRBV6-4, with TRBD2 matching over 7 bases. This CDR3 spans 14 amino acids. V was pared by 6 bases and J by 5 bases, with 9 bases of the junction left unmatched. Germline values: CDR1 MRHNA, CDR2 SNTAGT. The CDR3 DNA reads as TGTGCCAGCAGCACTAGCGATGAATCGGAGACCCAGTACTTC. Translated, it gives CASSTSDESETQYF.

CDR3 in DNA: TGTGCCAGCAGTTACGTGGCCGGGGACTATGGCTACACCTTC. Translation: CASSYVAGDYGYTF. The gene calls are TRBV6-5 and TRBJ1-2; D gene uncertain. The CDR3 has 14 amino acids. V lost 2 bases and J 3 bases, leaving 10 bases between the germline ends. The germline gives CDR1 MNHEY, CDR2 SVGAGI.

The CDR3 DNA reads as TGTGCCAGCAGCTTAACACAGGGGGCGGGGACAGATACGCAGTATTTT. Translated: CASSLTQGAGTDTQYF. The chain is built from TRBV7-3 and TRBJ2-3, with 9 bases that match TRBD1. V lost 0 bases to trimming and J lost 3 bases; unmatched junction nucleotides: 4. Germline assignment: CDR1 SGHTA and CDR2 FQGTGA. This CDR3 is 16 amino acids long.